This T cell receptor beta chain was sequenced during a study of tumor and adjacent non-tumor tissue in lung cancer. Overall study: Patients were aged 31 to 76, roughly nine men and about 5 women, stage I to III.

Points on this clonotype: The antigen is not known. Because it lacks the conserved phenylalanine or tryptophan at the end, this CDR3 is likely a read error.

Three rounds of nested PCR, following a modified ARM-PCR protocol, produced the TCRbeta library. From the multiplex PCR reads, TCRdb called clonotypes with MiXCR, one entry per CDR3 protein. The sample carries some 90,000 distinct CDR3 sequences, more than 60% recorded once. The germline V gene encodes CDR1 SGHAT and CDR2 FQDESV (reference sequence). This CDR3 region has 12 residues. Trimming removed 7 bases from V and 4 bases from J; junction bases left unmatched: 4. Whole-study results and caveats: Compared with tumor, normal lung showed significantly lower TCR diversity.

No cell sorting was done before RNA was extracted from the tissue. Sequencing was carried out using lung tumor tissue. This receptor was identified in a man between 65 and 79 years old with non-small cell lung cancer. This rearrangement joins TRBV11-1 to TRBJ2-7; 7 positions match TRBD2. CDR3 region: CASTGGRYEQYL. The CDR3 DNA follows: TGTGCCAGCACGGGGGGTAGGTACGAGCAGTACCTT.